This T cell receptor beta chain derives from a study of beta chain features in type 1 diabetes. Study-level points and caveats: Patients with Type 1 diabetes showed moderately but significantly shorter TCRB CDR3s in all four CD4+ subsets. Any HLA-type effect on TCRB rearrangement remained unresolved here.

In this sample, this clone turned up a few times. What it binds is unknown. The investigators reverse transcribed all of the isolated RNA, so they sequenced expressed TCRB transcripts. Assay: immunoSEQ multiplex PCR; the TCRdb copy retains only in-frame clones and omits some. The sample has 200,000 to 250,000 clones, around 13% seen once. The CDR3 sequence is 15 residues long. The ends lost 5 bases at V and 1 base at J; junction bases unmatched: 4. Germline V gives CDR1 SGHNT, CDR2 YENEEA. The origin of this receptor is a man in his thirties or forties with type 1 diabetes. The genes are TRBV11-3 and TRBJ2-5, with TRBD1 matching 10 bases. Sequenced sample: naive CD4+ T cells from blood. The CDR3 sequence is CASSDRTGGQETQYF. CDR3 sequence (DNA): TGTGCCAGCAGCGACAGGACAGGGGGCCAAGAGACCCAGTACTTC. Full variable domain (outside the CDR3, taken from reference TRBV11-3 and TRBJ2-5): EAGVVQSPRYKIIEKKQPVAFWCNPISGHNTLYWYLQNLGQGPELLIRYENEEAVDDSQLPKDRFSAERLKGVDSTLKIQPAELGDSAVYLCASSDRTGGQETQYFGPGTRLLVL.